This T cell receptor (beta chain) was obtained from a study of blood T cell repertoires in COVID-19. The overall study: The cDNA or gDNA used as material had been derived from T cells, B-cell-depleted T cells, or PBMCs.

This clone was counted a few times. TCRdb's table, derived via immunoSEQ multiplex PCR, lists solely in-frame clones and lacks some. The sample carries about 280,000 clones, around 90% recorded once. Participants were aged 18 to 89 years from about two dozen US areas. Resolution of symptoms, clearance, or two negative PCRs was present in recovered Cohort 3 donors. The CDR3 has 20 residues. V is TRBV12-2 and J is TRBJ2-1; the table's TRBD1 call for D was not verified on the DNA. TRBV12-2 is noted as a pseudogene. The sample comprised PBMCs or T cells enriched from blood (not recorded which). This TCR came from a woman aged 25 to 39 who had recovered from COVID-19. CDR3 bases: TGTGCAAGTCGCTTAGGGGCCTGGGGACAGGGGTTTTTTATCCACAATGAGCAGTTCTTC. This encodes CASRLGAWGQGFFIHNEQFF.